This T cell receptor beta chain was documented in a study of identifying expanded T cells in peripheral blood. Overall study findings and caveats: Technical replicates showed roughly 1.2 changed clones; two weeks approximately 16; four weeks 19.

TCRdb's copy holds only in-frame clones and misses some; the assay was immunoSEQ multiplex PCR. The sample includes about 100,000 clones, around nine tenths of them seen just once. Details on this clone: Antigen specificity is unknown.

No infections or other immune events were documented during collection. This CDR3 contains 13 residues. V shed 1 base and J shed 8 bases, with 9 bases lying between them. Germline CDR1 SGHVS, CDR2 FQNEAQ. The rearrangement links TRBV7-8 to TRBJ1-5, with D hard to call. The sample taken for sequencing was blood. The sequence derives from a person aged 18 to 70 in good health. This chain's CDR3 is CASSLGGVKPQHF. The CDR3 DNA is TGTGCCAGCAGCTTAGGCGGGGTGAAGCCCCAGCATTTT.